This TCR beta chain was recovered during a study of T-cell memory formation after mild COVID-19. V trimming: 3 bases; J trimming: 4 bases; junction bases outside the gene matches: 8. The CDR3 extends over 17 amino acids. CDR1 and CDR2 from the germline V gene are SGDLS and YYNGEE. One entry per CDR3 protein results from TCRdb running MiXCR on the 5' RACE reads. The table has 450,000 to 650,000 distinct CDR3 sequences, about 20% seen once. The source material was PBMCs or a T cell subset sorted from them (not recorded which). This receptor was identified in an adult woman who had mild COVID-19 (a few samples of this study predate the infection). Cell type and time point are not known. J is TRBJ2-1 and V is TRBV9; 12 bases align to TRBD2. CDR3: CASSASAGLAGYNEQFF. CDR3 nucleotide sequence: TGTGCCAGCAGCGCTTCTGCGGGACTAGCGGGTTACAATGAGCAGTTCTTC. Drawing the rest from reference TRBV9 and TRBJ2-1, the complete variable domain is DSGVTQTPKHLITATGQRVTLRCSPRSGDLSVYWYQQSLDQGLQFLIQYYNGEERAKGNILERFSAQQFPDLHSELNLSSLELGDSALYFCASSASAGLAGYNEQFFGPGTRLTVL.